This T cell receptor (beta chain) was profiled in a study of blood T cells in healthy people across ages. A sample-barcoded 5' primer and a J-beta primer mix were used in a second PCR of about 6 to 11 cycles. TCRdb passed the 5' RACE reads through MiXCR, listing each CDR3 protein once. The sample includes 800,000 to 1,000,000 distinct CDR3 sequences, about 44% of them seen just once. Trimming removed 0 bases from V and 1 base from J; junction bases left unmatched: 4. The length of the CDR3 is 15 residues. Germline V gives CDR1 DFQATT, CDR2 SNEGSKA (reference sequence). This clonotype was obtained from a young man in good health. The chain employs TRBV20-1 and TRBJ1-1, with 8 bases fitting TRBD1. The specimen was blood. This chain's CDR3 is CSARDLDRGNTEAFF. The CDR3 DNA reads as TGCAGTGCTAGAGACCTCGACAGGGGGAACACTGAAGCTTTCTTT.